Listed below are T cell receptor beta chains from one sample, sequenced in a study of T cell repertoires in cytomegalovirus infection. TCRdb reanalysed the reads using MiXCR and keeps one entry per CDR3 protein. The table shows about 700,000 distinct CDR3 sequences, with about 30% occurring only once. The antigens of these receptors remain unknown. The sample was cultured PBMCs, taken from culture after CMV antigen stimulation. The receptors originated from a human donor in good health (CMV status not recorded). Some clones in this sample may be carry-over from other donors' samples. CDR3s include the opening cysteine and the closing phenylalanine or tryptophan. The order of the fields is clone size, V gene, J gene, D gene, CDR3 protein, CDR3 DNA. The D gene is left open where the match is weak. Size values are once, few and many counts, or a class for expanded clones, and some rows have none.

clone size: .
V gene: TRBV19
J gene: TRBJ2-7
D gene: TRBD2
CDR3 protein: CASSIRAGGYYEQYF
CDR3 DNA: TGTGCCAGTAGTATCCGAGCGGGGGGATACTACGAGCAGTACTTC

clone size: .
V gene: TRBV7-8
J gene: TRBJ2-1
D gene: .
CDR3 protein: CASSLAGTSSTYNEQFF
CDR3 DNA: TGTGCCAGCAGCTTAGCCGGTACTAGCTCAACCTACAATGAGCAGTTCTTC

clone size: few
V gene: TRBV5-4
J gene: TRBJ1-4
D gene: .
CDR3 protein: CASSYGIPREKLFF
CDR3 DNA: TGTGCCAGCAGCTACGGGATCCCCCGGGAAAAACTGTTTTTT

clone size: few
V gene: TRBV20-1
J gene: TRBJ2-5
D gene: TRBD2
CDR3 protein: CSAGTSGRGETQYF
CDR3 DNA: TGCAGTGCTGGGACTAGCGGGAGAGGGGAGACCCAGTACTTC

clone size: few
V gene: TRBV12-3/TRBV12-4
J gene: TRBJ1-5
D gene: .
CDR3 protein: CASSSPGWYGNQPQHF
CDR3 DNA: TGTGCCAGCAGTTCACCCGGATGGTATGGGAATCAGCCCCAGCATTTT

clone size: .
V gene: TRBV27
J gene: TRBJ2-4
D gene: TRBD1
CDR3 protein: CATATGGAKNIQYF
CDR3 DNA: TGTGCCACCGCTACAGGGGGGGCCAAAAACATTCAGTACTTC

clone size: .
V gene: TRBV6-6
J gene: TRBJ2-6
D gene: .
CDR3 protein: CASTSFEGFSGANVLTF
CDR3 DNA: TGTGCCAGCACCTCTTTCGAAGGTTTTTCTGGGGCCAACGTCCTGACTTTC

clone size: .
V gene: TRBV12-3/TRBV12-4
J gene: TRBJ1-2
D gene: .
CDR3 protein: CASTLGRTNGYTF
CDR3 DNA: TGTGCCAGCACCCTGGGGAGGACTAATGGCTACACCTTC

clone size: .
V gene: TRBV7-9
J gene: TRBJ1-4
D gene: TRBD1
CDR3 protein: CASSPGGLVEKLFF
CDR3 DNA: TGTGCCAGCAGTCCAGGGGGATTGGTGGAAAAACTGTTTTTT

clone size: .
V gene: TRBV20-1
J gene: TRBJ2-3
D gene: TRBD1
CDR3 protein: CSAKPPGQGAYTQYF
CDR3 DNA: TGCAGTGCTAAACCTCCGGGACAGGGGGCATATACGCAGTATTTT

clone size: few
V gene: TRBV12-3/TRBV12-4
J gene: TRBJ1-4
D gene: .
CDR3 protein: CASSLAWAKKLFF
CDR3 DNA: TGTGCCAGCAGTTTAGCTTGGGCTAAAAAACTGTTTTTT

clone size: .
V gene: TRBV2
J gene: TRBJ2-1
D gene: TRBD1
CDR3 protein: CASGFGDRAGEQFF
CDR3 DNA: TGTGCCAGCGGTTTCGGGGACAGGGCTGGTGAGCAGTTCTTC

clone size: .
V gene: TRBV20-1
J gene: TRBJ2-3
D gene: .
CDR3 protein: CSASKGRQDTQYF
CDR3 DNA: TGCAGTGCTAGTAAGGGGAGGCAAGATACGCAGTATTTT

clone size: few
V gene: TRBV4-1
J gene: TRBJ2-5
D gene: TRBD2
CDR3 protein: CASSHLGLEGEETQYF
CDR3 DNA: TGCGCCAGCAGCCACCTGGGACTAGAAGGGGAAGAGACCCAGTACTTC

clone size: .
V gene: TRBV7-2
J gene: TRBJ2-1
D gene: .
CDR3 protein: CASSLVALIRTTSYNEQFF
CDR3 DNA: TGTGCCAGCAGCTTAGTCGCCTTAATCAGGACAACCTCCTACAATGAGCAGTTCTTC

clone size: .
V gene: TRBV18
J gene: TRBJ2-4
D gene: .
CDR3 protein: CASSPETVAKNIQYF
CDR3 DNA: TGTGCCAGCTCACCCGAAACGGTAGCCAAAAACATTCAGTACTTC

clone size: .
V gene: TRBV20-1
J gene: TRBJ2-1
D gene: .
CDR3 protein: CSANAAYNEQFF
CDR3 DNA: TGCAGTGCTAACGCGGCCTACAATGAGCAGTTCTTC

clone size: few
V gene: TRBV6-5
J gene: TRBJ2-7
D gene: .
CDR3 protein: CASSVGGGGGYEQYF
CDR3 DNA: TGTGCCAGCAGTGTAGGGGGCGGAGGGGGCTACGAGCAGTACTTC

clone size: few
V gene: TRBV6-8
J gene: TRBJ2-3
D gene: .
CDR3 protein: CASSLGWEWVADTQYF
CDR3 DNA: TGTGCCAGCAGTTTGGGGTGGGAGTGGGTTGCAGATACGCAGTATTTT

clone size: .
V gene: TRBV7-8
J gene: TRBJ2-5
D gene: .
CDR3 protein: CASSLAPGPGRAQYF
CDR3 DNA: TGTGCCAGCAGCTTAGCACCGGGGCCAGGTCGCGCCCAGTACTTC

clone size: .
V gene: TRBV19
J gene: TRBJ1-2
D gene: .
CDR3 protein: CASSESLLSYYGYTF
CDR3 DNA: TGTGCCAGTAGTGAATCCCTTCTAAGCTACTATGGCTACACCTTC

clone size: few
V gene: TRBV7-6
J gene: TRBJ2-2
D gene: TRBD1
CDR3 protein: CASSLGQGGYGELFF
CDR3 DNA: TGTGCCAGCAGCCTGGGACAGGGGGGCTACGGGGAGCTGTTTTTT

clone size: once
V gene: TRBV7-2
J gene: TRBJ2-5
D gene: .
CDR3 protein: CASSLSLEGETQYF
CDR3 DNA: TGTGCCAGCAGCTTATCACTGGAGGGGGAGACCCAGTACTTC

clone size: .
V gene: TRBV7-2
J gene: TRBJ1-2
D gene: .
CDR3 protein: CASSPLNHPPGAYGYTF
CDR3 DNA: TGTGCCAGCAGCCCCCTAAATCACCCACCGGGCGCCTATGGCTACACCTTC

clone size: few
V gene: TRBV12-3/TRBV12-4
J gene: TRBJ1-2
D gene: .
CDR3 protein: CASGTYYGYTF
CDR3 DNA: TGTGCCTCCGGGACTTACTATGGCTACACCTTC

clone size: .
V gene: TRBV6-2/TRBV6-3
J gene: TRBJ2-1
D gene: TRBD1
CDR3 protein: CASSITSTGLEQFF
CDR3 DNA: TGTGCCAGCAGTATCACGTCGACAGGGCTTGAGCAGTTCTTC

clone size: .
V gene: TRBV5-6
J gene: TRBJ1-6
D gene: .
CDR3 protein: CASSLVGFGSPLHF
CDR3 DNA: TGTGCCAGCAGCTTGGTTGGATTTGGATCACCCCTCCACTTT

clone size: .
V gene: TRBV7-6
J gene: TRBJ2-3
D gene: .
CDR3 protein: CASSFRAPVDTQYF
CDR3 DNA: TGTGCCAGCAGCTTTAGAGCGCCAGTTGATACGCAGTATTTT

clone size: .
V gene: TRBV5-1
J gene: TRBJ2-2
D gene: .
CDR3 protein: CASSISGTGTGELFF
CDR3 DNA: TGCGCCAGCAGCATTAGCGGTACGGGCACCGGGGAGCTGTTTTTT

clone size: few
V gene: TRBV28
J gene: TRBJ1-1
D gene: .
CDR3 protein: CASSLTEGLEAFF
CDR3 DNA: TGTGCCAGCAGTTTAACGGAAGGGTTGGAAGCTTTCTTT

clone size: many
V gene: TRBV7-2
J gene: TRBJ2-3
D gene: .
CDR3 protein: CASSRVVTSTDTQYF
CDR3 DNA: TGTGCCAGCAGCAGGGTAGTAACTAGCACAGATACGCAGTATTTT

clone size: .
V gene: TRBV7-2
J gene: TRBJ2-7
D gene: TRBD2
CDR3 protein: CASSYDLAGGPLYEQYF
CDR3 DNA: TGTGCCAGCAGTTACGATCTAGCGGGAGGGCCTTTGTACGAGCAGTACTTC

clone size: .
V gene: TRBV19
J gene: TRBJ2-1
D gene: .
CDR3 protein: CASSTPAASNEQFF
CDR3 DNA: TGTGCCAGTAGTACCCCCGCAGCGTCCAATGAGCAGTTCTTC

clone size: few
V gene: TRBV20-1
J gene: TRBJ2-1
D gene: .
CDR3 protein: CSARDYRGSGTSYNEQFF
CDR3 DNA: TGCAGTGCTAGAGATTATCGGGGTAGCGGTACTTCCTACAATGAGCAGTTCTTC

clone size: .
V gene: TRBV6-2/TRBV6-3
J gene: TRBJ2-2
D gene: .
CDR3 protein: CASSYSSRDNTMTGELFF
CDR3 DNA: TGTGCCAGCAGTTACTCGAGTCGGGACAACACAATGACCGGGGAGCTGTTTTTT

clone size: .
V gene: TRBV27
J gene: TRBJ2-7
D gene: TRBD1
CDR3 protein: CASSGTGNYEQYF
CDR3 DNA: TGTGCCAGCAGCGGGACAGGGAACTACGAGCAGTACTTC

clone size: few
V gene: TRBV7-8
J gene: TRBJ2-4
D gene: .
CDR3 protein: CASSPEGGNIQYF
CDR3 DNA: TGTGCCAGCTCCCCCGAGGGGGGAAACATTCAGTACTTC

clone size: .
V gene: TRBV6-5
J gene: TRBJ2-1
D gene: .
CDR3 protein: CASKLGSYNEQFF
CDR3 DNA: TGTGCCAGCAAACTCGGTTCCTACAATGAGCAGTTCTTC

clone size: .
V gene: TRBV11-2
J gene: TRBJ1-1
D gene: .
CDR3 protein: CASSLGGLGGRTEAFF
CDR3 DNA: TGTGCCAGCAGCCTCGGGGGTCTCGGGGGGAGGACTGAAGCTTTCTTT

clone size: .
V gene: TRBV28
J gene: TRBJ2-1
D gene: .
CDR3 protein: CASSITGSYNEQFF
CDR3 DNA: TGTGCCAGCAGTATCACAGGTTCCTACAATGAGCAGTTCTTC

clone size: .
V gene: TRBV15
J gene: TRBJ2-7
D gene: .
CDR3 protein: CATSSWFPGAVYEQYF
CDR3 DNA: TGTGCCACCAGCTCATGGTTCCCGGGGGCGGTTTACGAGCAGTACTTC